This TCR beta chain was observed in a study of T cell responses to AZD1222 COVID-19 vaccine. The V and J ends lost 2 bases and 10 bases respectively, with 8 bases between them. The CDR3 is 11 amino acids. Germline values: CDR1 PRHDT, CDR2 FYEKMQ (reference sequence). This clone was recorded once. Sequencing was performed with immunoSEQ multiplex PCR; in TCRdb, only in-frame clones are kept and a portion is missing. The profile covers 150,000 or so clones, with about 91% appearing a single time and less than 2.5% taken by the ten largest. Source: peripheral blood, taken on day 0 of AZD1222 vaccination. The sequence came from an adult in good health. The rearrangement uses TRBV13 and TRBJ1-2, with D unclear. CDR3 sequence reads: CASSLNQYYTF. In DNA form, the CDR3 reads TGTGCCAGCAGCTTAAATCAGTACTACACCTTC.